These 14 T cell receptor beta chains originate from one sample sequenced in a study of cytomegalovirus exposure and HLA in healthy donors. The PCR ran on 60 Vbeta and 13 Jbeta primers. The table came from immunoSEQ multiplex PCR; TCRdb's copy has only in-frame clones and leaves some out. The data show approximately 190,000 clones, with approximately 80% seen just once and about 5.6% held by the top ten. The material sequenced was PBMCs. The receptors were gathered from a woman aged 30 to 39 in good health and CMV-seropositive.

This clone occurred once. The chain has TRBV28 and TRBJ1-5; the D gene is possibly TRBD1 (5 bases). The CDR3 contains 12 residues. V dropped 6 bases and J dropped 6 bases, with 9 bases sitting between them. CDR1 is MDHEN, CDR2 SYDVKM, per germline. Here the CDR3 reads CASREGAQPQHF. Here the CDR3 DNA reads TGTGCCAGCAGGGAAGGGGCTCAGCCCCAGCATTTT.

V is TRBV6-5 and J is TRBJ1-1; 9 bases agree with TRBD1. Per the germline V gene, CDR1 is MNHEY and CDR2 is SVGAGI. The V and J ends lost 4 bases and 7 bases, in that order; junction bases with no gene match: 4. CDR3 size: 13 residues. CDR3 residues: CASSWGQGDEAFF. CDR3 sequence (DNA): TGTGCCAGCAGTTGGGGACAGGGAGATGAAGCTTTCTTT.

The V and J genes are TRBV28 and TRBJ2-5; 10 bases fit TRBD2. Germline assignment: CDR1 MDHEN and CDR2 SYDVKM. Trimming at V came to 5 bases and at J to 5 bases, leaving 11 bases not matched to a gene. The CDR3 is 16 residues long. CDR3 amino acids: CASSPRIAGGVETQYF. The CDR3 DNA is TGTGCCAGCAGTCCCCGAATAGCGGGAGGAGTGGAGACCCAGTACTTC.

The rearrangement joins TRBV4-1 to TRBJ2-7; possible D gene TRBD2, 6 bases. V lost 1 base and J 3 bases, leaving 13 bases between the germline ends. The CDR3 runs to 15 residues. Looked up from germline, CDR1 is MGHRA and CDR2 is YSYEKL. The chain's CDR3 is CASSQGPTGVYEQYF. CDR3 nucleotides: TGCGCCAGCAGCCAAGGTCCCACGGGGGTCTACGAGCAGTACTTC.

DNA of the CDR3: TGTGCCAGCAGCTTAGTGGGGGCCGATGGCTACACCTTC. It is translated as CASSLVGADGYTF. This rearrangement joins TRBV7-3 to TRBJ1-2; perhaps TRBD1 as D (6 bases). The germline V gene encodes CDR1 SGHTA and CDR2 FQGTGA. The CDR3 is 13 residues long. V lost 2 bases and J 6 bases, leaving 10 bases between the germline ends.

The chain joins TRBV10-3 to TRBJ2-7; 9 bases agree with TRBD2. J gave up 2 bases and V 8 bases, and 7 bases lay outside the gene matches. Per germline, CDR1 ENHRY and CDR2 SYGVKD. This CDR3 spans 14 amino acids. The CDR3 spells CAIALAGVAYEQYF. CDR3 nucleotides: TGTGCCATCGCCTTAGCGGGAGTGGCCTACGAGCAGTACTTC.

The genes are TRBV29-1 and TRBJ2-2; no clear D. The CDR3 is 13 residues long. Germline V gene sequence: CDR1 SQVTM, CDR2 ANQGSEA. V was trimmed by 0 bases and J by 7 bases, leaving 9 bases between them. The CDR3 region has the DNA TGCAGCGTTGAAGAGAACAGAAGCGGGGAGCTGTTTTTT. Translation gives CSVEENRSGELFF.

The chain employs TRBV7-2 and TRBJ1-1; D is perhaps TRBD1 (5 bases). Trimming removed 7 bases at V and 4 bases at J, with 13 bases between. This CDR3 is 13 amino acids long. Germline V gives CDR1 SGHTA, CDR2 FQGNSA. CDR3 in DNA: TGTGCCAGCACCCTAGGAAGGGGCACTGAAGCTTTCTTT. As protein: CASTLGRGTEAFF.

The chain employs TRBV5-1 and TRBJ1-1; D is perhaps TRBD1 (6 bases). The V end was cut by 3 bases, the J end by 2 bases, with 14 bases between. In germline, CDR1 is SGHRS, CDR2 YFSETQ. This CDR3 spans 15 amino acids. This chain's CDR3 is CASSSDTTGNTEAFF. CDR3 DNA: TGCGCCAGCAGCTCCGACACGACAGGCAACACTGAAGCTTTCTTT.

The V and J genes are TRBV6-5 and TRBJ2-3; 11 nucleotides align to TRBD2. The germline gives CDR1 MNHEY, CDR2 SVGAGI. There are 14 residues in the CDR3. The V segment lost 6 bases and the J segment 6 bases; nucleotides outside the gene matches: 5. CDR3 nucleotides: TGTGCCAGCAGCCTACTAGCGGGGGCGGATACGCAGTATTTT. Its translation: CASSLLAGADTQYF.

The chain is built from TRBV6-5 and TRBJ1-1; 7 positions match TRBD1. Trimming removed 5 bases from V and 4 bases from J; junction bases left unmatched: 7. CDR1 and CDR2 (germline): MNHEY, SVGAGI. This CDR3 is built from 14 residues. The CDR3 region has the DNA TGTGCCAGCAGTCTCCGACAGGGCCTCACTGAAGCTTTCTTT. Translating it yields CASSLRQGLTEAFF.

The rearrangement links TRBV5-1 to TRBJ1-1, with 10 bases that match TRBD1. The ends lost 0 bases at V and 1 base at J; junction bases unmatched: 9. The CDR3 consists of 18 residues. Germline V lookup: CDR1 SGHRS, CDR2 YFSETQ. The CDR3 nucleotides read TGCGCCAGCAGCTTGGTGACAGGGGGCAGGGCCAGGAACACTGAAGCTTTCTTT. Its translation: CASSLVTGGRARNTEAFF.

This clone has just one count. The chain joins TRBV6-4 to TRBJ1-2; tentative D call: TRBD1 (6 bases). The CDR3 has 15 residues. Deletions cut 2 bases from V and 7 bases from J, with 17 bases between. Germline V gene data show CDR1 as MRHNA and CDR2 as SNTAGT. CDR3 residues: CASSDRARGQSGYTF. For the CDR3, the DNA is TGTGCCAGCAGTGACCGGGCCAGGGGACAAAGTGGCTACACCTTC.

This sequence joins TRBV7-2 and TRBJ2-7; possible D gene TRBD1, 6 bases. The CDR3 covers 14 residues. Germline lookup yields CDR1 SGHTA and CDR2 FQGNSA. V lost 4 bases, J lost 6 bases, and 16 bases lay in between. The CDR3 bases are TGTGCCAGCAGCTGGGCCCCGGGCAGGGGCGAGCAGTACTTC. It translates to CASSWAPGRGEQYF.